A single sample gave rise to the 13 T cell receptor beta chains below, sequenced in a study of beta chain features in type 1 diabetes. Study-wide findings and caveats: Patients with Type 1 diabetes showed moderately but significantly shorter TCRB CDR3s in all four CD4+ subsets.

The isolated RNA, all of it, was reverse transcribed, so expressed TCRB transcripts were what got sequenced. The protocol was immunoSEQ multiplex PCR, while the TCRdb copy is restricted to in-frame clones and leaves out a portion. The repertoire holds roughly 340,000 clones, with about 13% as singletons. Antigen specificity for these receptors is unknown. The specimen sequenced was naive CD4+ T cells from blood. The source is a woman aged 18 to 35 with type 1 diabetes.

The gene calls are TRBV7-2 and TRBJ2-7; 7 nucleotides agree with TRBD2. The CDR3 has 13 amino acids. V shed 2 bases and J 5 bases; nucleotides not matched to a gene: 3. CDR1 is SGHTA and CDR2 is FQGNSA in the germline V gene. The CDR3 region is CASSLQGGDEQYF. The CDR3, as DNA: TGTGCCAGCAGCTTACAGGGAGGGGACGAGCAGTACTTC.

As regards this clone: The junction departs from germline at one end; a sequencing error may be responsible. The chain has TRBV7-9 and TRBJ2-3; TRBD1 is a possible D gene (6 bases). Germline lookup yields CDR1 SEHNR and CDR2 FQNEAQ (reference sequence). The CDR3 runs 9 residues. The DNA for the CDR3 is TGTGCCAGCAGCCCGGACAGAGGGTTT. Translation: CASSPDRGF.

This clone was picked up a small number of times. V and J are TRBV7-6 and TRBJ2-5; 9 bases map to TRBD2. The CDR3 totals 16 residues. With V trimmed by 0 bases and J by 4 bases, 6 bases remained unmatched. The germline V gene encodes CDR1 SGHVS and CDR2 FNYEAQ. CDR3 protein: CASSLAGGRALETQYF. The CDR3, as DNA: TGTGCCAGCAGCTTAGCCGGCGGGAGGGCCCTAGAGACCCAGTACTTC. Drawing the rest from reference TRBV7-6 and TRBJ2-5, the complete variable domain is GAGVSQSPRYKVTKRGQDVALRCDPISGHVSLYWYRQALGQGPEFLTYFNYEAQQDKSGLPNDRFSAERPEGSISTLTIQRTEQRDSAMYRCASSLAGGRALETQYFGPGTRLLVL.

The CDR3 DNA reads TGTGCCAGCAGTTACTCGATAGTTCCGGACACTGAAGCTTTCTTT. Its protein is CASSYSIVPDTEAFF. J is TRBJ1-1 and V is TRBV6-5, with D unclear. V was trimmed by 0 bases and J by 3 bases, leaving 11 bases between them. This CDR3 is built from 15 residues. Germline-derived CDR1 and CDR2 are MNHEY and SVGAGI.

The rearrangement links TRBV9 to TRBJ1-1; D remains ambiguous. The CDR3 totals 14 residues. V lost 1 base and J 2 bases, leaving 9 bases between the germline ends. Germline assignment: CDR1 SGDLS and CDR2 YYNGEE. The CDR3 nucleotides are TGTGCCAGCAGCGTACAGGTTTTCAACACTGAAGCTTTCTTT. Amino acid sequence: CASSVQVFNTEAFF.

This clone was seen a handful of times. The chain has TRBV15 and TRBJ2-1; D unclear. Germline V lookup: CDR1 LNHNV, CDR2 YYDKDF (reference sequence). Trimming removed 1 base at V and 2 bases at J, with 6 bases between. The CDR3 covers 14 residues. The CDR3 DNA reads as TGTGCCACCAGCAGAGGAGACACCTACAATGAGCAGTTCTTC. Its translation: CATSRGDTYNEQFF.

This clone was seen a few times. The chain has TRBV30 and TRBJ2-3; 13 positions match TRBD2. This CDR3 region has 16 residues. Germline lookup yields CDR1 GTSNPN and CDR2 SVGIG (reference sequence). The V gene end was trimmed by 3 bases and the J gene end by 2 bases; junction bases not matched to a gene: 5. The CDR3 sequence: CAWSPGLAGDTDTQYF. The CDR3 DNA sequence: TGTGCCTGGAGCCCCGGACTAGCGGGAGACACAGATACGCAGTATTTT.

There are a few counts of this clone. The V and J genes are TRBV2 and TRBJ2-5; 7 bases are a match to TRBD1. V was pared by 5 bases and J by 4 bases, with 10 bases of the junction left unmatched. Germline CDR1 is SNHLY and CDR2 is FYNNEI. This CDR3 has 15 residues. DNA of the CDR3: TGTGCCAGCAGTCCTAGGCGACAGGGCCCAGAGACCCAGTACTTC. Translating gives CASSPRRQGPETQYF.

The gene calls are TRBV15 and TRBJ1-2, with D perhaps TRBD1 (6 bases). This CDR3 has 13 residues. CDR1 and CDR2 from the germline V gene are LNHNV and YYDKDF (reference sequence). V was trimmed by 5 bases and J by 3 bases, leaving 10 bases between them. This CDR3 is CATSLDSYYGYTF. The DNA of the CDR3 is TGTGCCACCAGCTTGGACAGCTACTATGGCTACACCTTC.

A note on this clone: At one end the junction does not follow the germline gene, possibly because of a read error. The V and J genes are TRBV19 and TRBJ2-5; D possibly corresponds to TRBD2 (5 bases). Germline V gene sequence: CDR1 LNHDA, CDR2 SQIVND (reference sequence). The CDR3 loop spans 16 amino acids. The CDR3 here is CASSIGGFLAQETQYF. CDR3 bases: TGTGCCAGTAGCATAGGAGGCTTCTTAGCCCAAGAGACCCAGTACTTC. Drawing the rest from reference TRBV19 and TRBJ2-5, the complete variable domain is DGGITQSPKYLFRKEGQNVTLSCEQNLNHDAMYWYRQDPGQGLRLIYYSQIVNDFQKGDIAEGYSVSREKKESFPLTVTSAQKNPTAFYLCASSIGGFLAQETQYFGPGTRLLVL.

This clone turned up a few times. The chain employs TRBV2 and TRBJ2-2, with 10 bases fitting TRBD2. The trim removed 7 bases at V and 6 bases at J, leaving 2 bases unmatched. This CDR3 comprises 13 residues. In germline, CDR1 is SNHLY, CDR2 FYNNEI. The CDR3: CASTSGRPGELFF. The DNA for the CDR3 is TGTGCCAGCACTAGCGGGAGACCCGGGGAGCTGTTTTTT.

The CDR3 region has the DNA TGTGCCTGGAGTCAATCGGGGAATCAGCCCCAGCATTTT. Amino acids: CAWSQSGNQPQHF. This chain connects TRBV30 to TRBJ1-5; the D is unclear. CDR1 is GTSNPN, CDR2 SVGIG, per germline (reference sequence). The V end lost 2 bases, the J end lost 4 bases, and 9 bases lay between the germline ends. CDR3 length equals 13 residues.

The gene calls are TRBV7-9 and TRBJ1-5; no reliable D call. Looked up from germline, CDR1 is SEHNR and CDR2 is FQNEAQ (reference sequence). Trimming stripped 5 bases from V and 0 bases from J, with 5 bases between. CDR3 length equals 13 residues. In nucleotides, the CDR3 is TGTGCCAGCAGCCTGTTTAGCAATCAGCCCCAGCATTTT. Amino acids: CASSLFSNQPQHF.